One sample yielded the 23 T cell receptor beta chains listed below, sequenced in a study of T-cell memory formation after mild COVID-19. TCRdb fed the 5' RACE reads into MiXCR, producing one record per CDR3 protein. In the table there are under 600,000 distinct CDR3 sequences, about 20% of which are singletons. Source material: PBMCs or a T cell subset sorted from them (not recorded which). These receptors came from an adult woman who had mild COVID-19 (a few samples of this study predate the infection). Cell type and time point are not known.

The gene calls are TRBV7-9 and TRBJ2-2; a possible D gene is TRBD1 (6 bases). Per germline, CDR1 SEHNR and CDR2 FQNEAQ (reference sequence). Trimming removed 4 bases at V and 0 bases at J, with 12 bases between. The CDR3 has 16 residues. Here the CDR3 reads CASSYPGAANTGELFF. Here the CDR3 DNA reads TGTGCCAGCAGCTACCCAGGGGCCGCGAACACCGGGGAGCTGTTTTTT.

The chain recombines TRBV20-1 with TRBJ2-7; TRBD2 is a possible D gene (5 bases). V lost 6 bases, J lost 6 bases, and 15 bases lay in between. Germline V lookup: CDR1 DFQATT, CDR2 SNEGSKA (reference sequence). This CDR3 is built from 12 residues. CDR3 in DNA: TGCAGTGCCAGCGGTTCGTATGGCGAGCAGTACTTC. Encoded protein: CSASGSYGEQYF.

There are a few counts of this clonotype. This chain joins TRBV29-1 and TRBJ2-3; perhaps TRBD1 as D (5 bases). CDR1 is SQVTM, CDR2 ANQGSEA, per germline. Trimming left V 3 bases short and J 2 bases short, with 27 bases between. The CDR3 sequence is 19 residues long. This CDR3 is CSVDRSPQGSSKPTDTQYF. CDR3 DNA sequence: TGCAGCGTTGATCGATCCCCCCAGGGCAGCTCCAAGCCCACAGATACGCAGTATTTT.

This clonotype turned up a few times. This chain connects TRBV7-9 to TRBJ2-1; 8 bases line up with TRBD1. Trimming removed 5 bases from V and 8 bases from J; junction bases left unmatched: 8. CDR1 is SEHNR, CDR2 FQNEAQ, per germline (reference sequence). The CDR3 runs to 14 residues. In nucleotides, the CDR3 is TGTGCCAGCAGCCCTAGACAGGGGCGCGATGAGCAGTTCTTC. Translated, it gives CASSPRQGRDEQFF.

This clonotype showed up just a few times. The chain is built from TRBV11-2 and TRBJ2-7, with unresolved D. The V gene lost 0 bases and the J gene lost 3 bases, with 12 bases spanning the gap. Germline V gives CDR1 SGHAT, CDR2 FQNNGV. The CDR3 has 15 residues. The CDR3 nucleotides are TGTGCCAGCAGCTTAGATCGGGCAGCTAGCTACGAGCAGTACTTC. Translating it yields CASSLDRAASYEQYF.

The chain has TRBV7-9 and TRBJ1-1; TRBD1 might be the D (6 bases). The ends were cut back, 4 bases at V and 5 bases at J, with 17 bases in the middle. The CDR3 has 15 amino acids. The germline V gene has CDR1 SEHNR and CDR2 FQNEAQ (reference sequence). The CDR3 region has the DNA TGTGCCAGCAGCTCCGCCGCCAGGGGCGGGACTGAAGCTTTCTTT. Protein product: CASSSAARGGTEAFF.

The DNA for the CDR3 is TGTGCCTGGAGTGGACCTGGGCTCGAGCAGTACTTC. Amino acid sequence: CAWSGPGLEQYF. V gene TRBV30 combines with J gene TRBJ2-7; D not resolved. V lost 1 base and J lost 6, with 10 bases in between. Germline CDR1 and CDR2: GTSNPN and SVGIG (reference sequence). The CDR3 has 12 amino acids.

As DNA, the CDR3 is TGTGCCAGCAGCGTATTAGATGAGCAGTTCTTC. Protein: CASSVLDEQFF. The V gene is TRBV12-3 or TRBV12-4, the J gene TRBJ2-1; D is unclear. Deletions cut 6 bases from V and 8 bases from J, with 8 bases between. The CDR3 sequence is 11 residues long.

The V and J genes are TRBV27 and TRBJ1-2; 8 bases align to TRBD1. With 7 bases clipped from V and 7 bases from J, the junction kept 8 bases outside the gene matches. The CDR3 runs 13 residues. Germline V gene sequence: CDR1 MNHEY, CDR2 SMNVEV (reference sequence). CDR3 region: CASKGRGLSGYTF. The DNA for the CDR3 is TGTGCCAGCAAGGGCAGGGGGCTAAGTGGCTACACCTTC.

The table lists this clonotype with a few counts. The rearrangement uses TRBV19 and TRBJ2-7, with D perhaps TRBD1 (5 bases). This CDR3 contains 14 residues. CDR1 is LNHDA and CDR2 is SQIVND in the germline V gene (reference sequence). V was shortened by 5 bases and J by 0 bases, with 11 bases between the two germline ends. For the CDR3, the DNA is TGTGCCAGTAGTGTACAGGCTTTCTCCTACGAGCAGTACTTC. Residues: CASSVQAFSYEQYF.

J is TRBJ1-4 and V is TRBV21-1. TRBV21-1 is termed a pseudogene. The CDR3 contains 17 residues. CDR3 DNA: TGTGCCAGCAGCACCCTCCCGTTCAGGATGACTAATGAAAAACTGTTTTTT. Its protein is CASSTLPFRMTNEKLFF.

V gene TRBV12-3 or TRBV12-4 combines with J gene TRBJ2-2; the match to TRBD2 covers 12 bases. This CDR3 has 16 amino acids. V lost 5 bases, J lost 7 bases, and 8 bases stayed unmatched. This CDR3 is CASSPTSGGYVGELFF. CDR3 sequence (DNA): TGTGCCAGCAGTCCGACTAGCGGGGGATATGTCGGGGAGCTGTTTTTT.

This clonotype was counted many times. V gene TRBV7-9 combines with J gene TRBJ1-5, with 7 bases identical to TRBD1. The junction had 9 bases not matched to a gene; V was cut back by 4 bases and J by 6 bases. Germline V gene lookup returns CDR1 SEHNR and CDR2 FQNEAQ (reference sequence). The CDR3 totals 15 residues. The CDR3 DNA follows: TGTGCCAGCAGCTCCCAGGGGGTAGGAAGTCAGCCCCAGCATTTT. Amino acids: CASSSQGVGSQPQHF.

The V and J genes are TRBV4-1 and TRBJ1-2; D is ambiguous. V shed 3 bases and J shed 0 bases, with 5 bases lying between them. CDR1 MGHRA and CDR2 YSYEKL come from the germline V gene. The CDR3 sequence is 13 residues long. The DNA of the CDR3 is TGCGCCAGCAGCCAGGGGACTAACTATGGCTACACCTTC. Translated, it gives CASSQGTNYGYTF.

This clonotype occurred a few times. The V and J genes are TRBV12-3 or TRBV12-4 and TRBJ2-5; unclear D gene. The CDR3 runs to 13 residues. CDR3 in DNA: TGTGCTACCAAAGGTGGTAATCAAGAGACCCAGTACTTC. The encoded protein is CATKGGNQETQYF.

This chain uses TRBV18 with TRBJ1-2; D remains ambiguous. Trimming shortened V by 3 bases and J by 3 bases, and 11 bases separated the two germline ends. The germline V gene has CDR1 KGHSH and CDR2 LQKENI. The CDR3 runs to 14 residues. The CDR3 nucleotides are TGTGCCAGCTCACCCGAGAGGGAATACTATGGCTACACCTTC. Encoded protein: CASSPEREYYGYTF.

CDR3 amino acids: CSAQTSGGAPYNEQFF. As DNA, the CDR3 is TGCAGCGCCCAGACTAGCGGGGGGGCCCCCTACAATGAGCAGTTCTTC. The chain joins TRBV29-1 to TRBJ2-1; 14 bases fit TRBD2. V was pared by 7 bases and J by 2 bases, with 7 bases of the junction left unmatched. This CDR3 is built from 16 residues. Germline lookup yields CDR1 SQVTM and CDR2 ANQGSEA.

There are a few counts of this clonotype. V is TRBV11-2 and J is TRBJ2-3, with TRBD2 as a possible D gene (6 bases). The CDR3 covers 17 residues. The germline gives CDR1 SGHAT, CDR2 FQNNGV. Trimming took off 0 bases at V and 2 bases at J, with 15 bases between the two ends. The CDR3 region has the DNA TGTGCCAGCAGCTTAGATCTCGGGGGTGGTGCCACAGATACGCAGTATTTT. As protein: CASSLDLGGGATDTQYF. The complete variable domain, with remaining parts taken from reference TRBV11-2 and TRBJ2-3, reads EAGVAQSPRYKIIEKRQSVAFWCNPISGHATLYWYQQILGQGPKLLIQFQNNGVVDDSQLPKDRFSAERLKGVDSTLKIQPAKLEDSAVYLCASSLDLGGGATDTQYFGPGTRLTVL.

The gene calls are TRBV6-2 or TRBV6-3 and TRBJ2-7; TRBD1 is a possible D gene (6 bases). The germline V and J ends were trimmed by 6 bases and 0 bases, with 15 bases remaining between them. This CDR3 spans 15 amino acids. Germline V CDR1 and CDR2: MNHEY, SVGEGT. CDR3 bases: TGTGCCAGCAGCCTGGACAGCCTGAGCTCCTACGAGCAGTACTTC. Protein product: CASSLDSLSSYEQYF.

The CDR3 loop reads CASSQVPQDLYGYTF. In DNA, the CDR3 is TGCGCCAGCAGCCAAGTGCCACAGGACCTTTATGGCTACACCTTC. J is TRBJ1-2 and V is TRBV4-1; TRBD1 is a possible D gene (5 bases). The CDR3 contains 15 residues. Trimming cost V 1 base and J 5 bases, with 14 bases left between them. Germline CDR1 is MGHRA and CDR2 is YSYEKL.

This chain connects TRBV7-2 to TRBJ2-1; no firm D call. V lost 6 bases, J lost 2 bases, and 14 bases lay in between. The CDR3 consists of 15 residues. Germline V gene sequence: CDR1 SGHTA, CDR2 FQGNSA. CDR3 loop: CASSYSKSAYNEQFF. CDR3 nucleotide sequence: TGTGCCAGCAGTTACAGCAAGAGCGCCTACAATGAGCAGTTCTTC.

The genes are TRBV18 and TRBJ2-7, with D tentatively TRBD2 (6 bases). CDR3 length: 16 amino acids. V lost 2 bases and J 5 bases, leaving 19 bases between the germline ends. CDR1 is KGHSH, CDR2 LQKENI, per germline. The CDR3 spells CASSPVALASGNEQYF. The CDR3 nucleotides are TGTGCCAGCTCACCAGTAGCTCTAGCGTCAGGGAACGAGCAGTACTTC. Full variable domain (outside the CDR3, taken from reference TRBV18 and TRBJ2-7): NAGVMQNPRHLVRRRGQEARLRCSPMKGHSHVYWYRQLPEEGLKFMVYLQKENIIDESGMPKERFSAEFPKEGPSILRIQQVVRGDSAAYFCASSPVALASGNEQYFGPGTRLTVT.

This clonotype was counted only a few times. The chain employs TRBV6-5 and TRBJ2-7; D gene unclear. The V end lost 0 bases, the J end lost 5 bases, and 8 bases lay between the germline ends. The CDR3 runs to 13 residues. Germline V lookup: CDR1 MNHEY, CDR2 SVGAGI. Here the CDR3 reads CASSYSQENEQYF. In DNA, the CDR3 is TGTGCCAGCAGTTACTCGCAGGAGAACGAGCAGTACTTC.